Presented here are 6 T cell receptor beta chains from one specimen sequenced in a study of blood T cell repertoires in COVID-19. Assay: immunoSEQ multiplex PCR; the TCRdb copy retains only in-frame clones and omits some. Here the sample spans over 200,000 clones, approximately 84% being singletons. Sequenced input: PBMCs or T cells enriched from blood (not recorded which). The receptors shown here come from a man in his sixties who had recovered from COVID-19.

A remark on this clone: The same CDR3 arises from other DNA sequences in this sample as well. The chain combines TRBV5-4 with TRBJ2-3, with 8 bases matching TRBD1. Germline V gives CDR1 SGHNT, CDR2 YYREEE (reference sequence). The CDR3 loop spans 14 amino acids. V lost 4 bases and J lost 6; bases outside the gene matches: 7. The CDR3: CASSPGQATDTQYF. The CDR3, as DNA: TGTGCCAGCAGCCCGGGACAGGCCACGGATACGCAGTATTTT.

The chain employs TRBV19 and TRBJ1-4, with D uncertain. The ends were cut back, 0 bases at V and 8 bases at J, with 10 bases in the middle. CDR1 LNHDA and CDR2 SQIVND come from the germline V gene (reference sequence). This CDR3 is built from 14 residues. The CDR3 reads CASSIEGVGEKLFF. The CDR3 DNA reads TGTGCCAGTAGTATAGAGGGTGTCGGGGAAAAACTGTTTTTT.

J is TRBJ1-1 and V is TRBV14; TRBD1 aligns across 8 bases. Germline V gene data show CDR1 as SGHDN and CDR2 as FVKESK. The CDR3 covers 15 residues. After removal of 1 base from V and 4 bases from J, the junction contained 5 bases not matched to a gene. CDR3 bases: TGTGCCAGCAGCCAAGGTACAGGGGGGGGCACTGAAGCTTTCTTT. Its protein product is CASSQGTGGGTEAFF.

The chain is built from TRBV6-5 and TRBJ2-5; D is possibly TRBD2 (6 bases). The ends were cut back, 7 bases at V and 4 bases at J, with 16 bases in the middle. CDR3 length: 14 residues. CDR1 and CDR2 (germline): MNHEY, SVGAGI. Here the CDR3 DNA reads TGTGCCAGCAACAGGCGGGAAGGACGAGAGACCCAGTACTTC. This gives the protein CASNRREGRETQYF.

The chain recombines TRBV6-5 with TRBJ2-5; the match to TRBD2 covers 9 bases. This CDR3 spans 15 amino acids. Germline loops: CDR1 MNHEY, CDR2 SVGAGI. V shed 5 bases, J shed 2 bases, and the junction held 6 bases outside the gene matches. The CDR3 region has the DNA TGTGCCAGCAGTAGAGCTAGCGGGGCTCAAGAGACCCAGTACTTC. It is translated as CASSRASGAQETQYF.

The chain links TRBV23-1 to TRBJ2-7; perhaps TRBD1 as D (6 bases). TRBV23-1 is classed as an ORF, of uncertain function. The CDR3 contains 14 residues. V was trimmed by 0 bases and J by 2 bases, leaving 8 bases between them. CDR3 residues: CASSQSGQPYEQYF. The CDR3 coding sequence is TGCGCCAGCAGTCAATCAGGACAGCCCTACGAGCAGTACTTC.